The clone carrying this T cell receptor (beta chain) was recorded only once. The antigen is not known. This sample is part of a study of shared clonotypes between healthy human individuals. Sequenced by immunoSEQ multiplex PCR; TCRdb stores in-frame clones only, minus some. The sample records about 2.1 million clones, 80% to 95% being singletons. General study points: Among donors, clonotype sharing was expected to be affected by sequencing depth.

CD8 cells classed as naive were CD45RO-negative and positively selected for CCR7, excluding terminally differentiated effector memory CD45RA+ cells. With V trimmed by 6 bases and J by 4 bases, 14 bases remained unmatched. This CDR3 comprises 16 residues. Germline loops: CDR1 SGHTS, CDR2 YDEGEE. V usage is TRBV5-8 and J usage is TRBJ2-7; 9 nucleotides agree with TRBD1. Material for sequencing was naive CD8+ T cells from PBMCs. The clonotype originates from a man younger than 35 in good health. Some clones in this sample may be carry-over from other donors' samples. The CDR3 loop reads CASTLLRGTGRYEQYF. CDR3 in DNA: TGTGCCAGCACCTTACTCCGCGGGACAGGGAGGTACGAGCAGTACTTC.